This T cell receptor beta chain was captured by sequencing in a study of STAT5B mutations in CD4+ large granular lymphocyte leukemia. Overall study results and limits: Main leukemic clonotypes were patient-specific, but under 30% appeared at low frequency elsewhere. Without HLA matching, higher CD4+ than CD8+ T-LGLL clonality could reflect small sample size.

On this clone: Its specificity is not known.

Repertoires were generated with immunoSEQ multiplex PCR, while TCRdb's copy carries only in-frame clones and drops some. The sample has about 31,000 clones; about 80% are singletons. Sequenced sample: CD4+ T cells from blood buffy coats. This receptor was identified in a human donor in good health.

CDR3 DNA: TGTGCCAGTAGTATTGGAGGGTTCGATCAGCCCCAGCATTTT. Residues: CASSIGGFDQPQHF. The chain employs TRBV19 and TRBJ1-5; no clear D. V lost 3 bases, J lost 5 bases, and 11 bases lay in between. CDR1 is LNHDA and CDR2 is SQIVND in the germline V gene (reference sequence). CDR3 length: 14 residues.